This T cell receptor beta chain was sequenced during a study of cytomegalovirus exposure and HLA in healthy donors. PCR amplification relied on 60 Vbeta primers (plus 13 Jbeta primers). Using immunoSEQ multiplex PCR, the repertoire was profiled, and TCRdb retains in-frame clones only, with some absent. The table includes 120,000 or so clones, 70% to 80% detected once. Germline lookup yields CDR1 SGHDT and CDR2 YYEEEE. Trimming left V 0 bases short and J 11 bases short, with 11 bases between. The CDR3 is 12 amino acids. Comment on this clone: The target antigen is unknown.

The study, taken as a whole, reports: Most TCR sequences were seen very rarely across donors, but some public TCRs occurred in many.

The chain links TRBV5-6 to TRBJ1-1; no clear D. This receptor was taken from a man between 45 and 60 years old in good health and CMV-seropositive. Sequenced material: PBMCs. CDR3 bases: TGTGCCAGCAGCTTGGCCAACAGACGGGCTTTCTTT. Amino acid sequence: CASSLANRRAFF.